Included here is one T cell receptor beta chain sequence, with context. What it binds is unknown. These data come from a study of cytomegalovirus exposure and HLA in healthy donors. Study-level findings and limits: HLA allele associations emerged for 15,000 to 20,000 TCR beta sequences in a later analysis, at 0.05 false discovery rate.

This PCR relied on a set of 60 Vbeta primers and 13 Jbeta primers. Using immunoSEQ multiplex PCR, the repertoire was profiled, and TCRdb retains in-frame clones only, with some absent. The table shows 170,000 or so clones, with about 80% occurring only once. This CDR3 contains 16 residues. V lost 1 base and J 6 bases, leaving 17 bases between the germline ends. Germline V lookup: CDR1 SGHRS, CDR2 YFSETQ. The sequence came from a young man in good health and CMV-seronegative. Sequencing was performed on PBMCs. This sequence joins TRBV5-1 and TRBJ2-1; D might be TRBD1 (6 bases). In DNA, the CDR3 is TGCGCCAGCAGCTTGAATGATGCCTACAGGGTCAATGAGCAGTTCTTC. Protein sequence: CASSLNDAYRVNEQFF.